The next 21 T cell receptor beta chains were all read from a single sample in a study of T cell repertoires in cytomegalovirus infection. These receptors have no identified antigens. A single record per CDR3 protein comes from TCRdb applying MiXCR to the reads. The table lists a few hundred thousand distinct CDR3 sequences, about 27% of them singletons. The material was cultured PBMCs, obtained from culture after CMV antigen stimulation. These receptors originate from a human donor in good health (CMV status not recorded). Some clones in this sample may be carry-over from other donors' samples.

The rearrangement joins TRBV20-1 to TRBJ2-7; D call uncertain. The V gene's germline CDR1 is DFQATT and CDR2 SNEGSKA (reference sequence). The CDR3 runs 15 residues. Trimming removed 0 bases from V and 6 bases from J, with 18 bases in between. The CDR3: CSARDPTASGVEQYF. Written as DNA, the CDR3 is TGCAGTGCTAGAGATCCGACGGCCAGTGGGGTCGAGCAGTACTTC.

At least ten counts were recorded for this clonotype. As DNA, the CDR3 is TGTGCCAGCAGTCCTAGCGGGATCTCCTACAATGAGCAGTTCTTC. It translates to CASSPSGISYNEQFF. This chain links TRBV7-2 with TRBJ2-1; 9 bases align to TRBD2. This CDR3 is 15 amino acids long. Looked up from germline, CDR1 is SGHTA and CDR2 is FQGNSA. V was clipped by 6 bases and J by 0 bases; unmatched bases: 3.

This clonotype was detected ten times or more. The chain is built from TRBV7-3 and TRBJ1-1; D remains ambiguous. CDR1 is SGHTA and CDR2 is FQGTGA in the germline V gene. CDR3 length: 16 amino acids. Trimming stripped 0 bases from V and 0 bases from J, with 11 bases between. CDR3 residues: CASSLTRETMNTEAFF. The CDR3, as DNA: TGTGCCAGCAGCTTAACGAGGGAGACGATGAACACTGAAGCTTTCTTT.

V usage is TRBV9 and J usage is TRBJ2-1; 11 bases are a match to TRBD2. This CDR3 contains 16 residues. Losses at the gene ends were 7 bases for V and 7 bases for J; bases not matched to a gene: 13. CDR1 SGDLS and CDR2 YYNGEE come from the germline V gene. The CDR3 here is CASGTFSGRVGNEQFF. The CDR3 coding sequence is TGTGCCAGCGGAACTTTTAGCGGGAGGGTTGGAAATGAGCAGTTCTTC.

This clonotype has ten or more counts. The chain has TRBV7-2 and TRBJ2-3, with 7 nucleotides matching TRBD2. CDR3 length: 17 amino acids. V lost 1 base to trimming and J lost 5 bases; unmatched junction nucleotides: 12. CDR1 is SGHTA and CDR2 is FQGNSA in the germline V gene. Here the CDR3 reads CASSLGFAGARLDTQYF. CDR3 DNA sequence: TGTGCCAGCAGCTTAGGGTTCGCGGGAGCGAGACTAGATACGCAGTATTTT.

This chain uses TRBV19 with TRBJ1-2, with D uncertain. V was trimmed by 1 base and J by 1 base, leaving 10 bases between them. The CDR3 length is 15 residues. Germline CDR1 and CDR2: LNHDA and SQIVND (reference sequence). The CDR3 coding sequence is TGTGCCAGTAGTATAGTTTCGGCGGGTAACTATGGCTACACCTTC. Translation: CASSIVSAGNYGYTF.

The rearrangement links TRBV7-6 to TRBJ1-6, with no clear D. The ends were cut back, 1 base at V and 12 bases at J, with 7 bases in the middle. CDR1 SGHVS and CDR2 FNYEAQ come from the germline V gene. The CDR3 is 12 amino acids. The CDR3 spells CASSLGTEPLHF. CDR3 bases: TGTGCCAGCAGCTTAGGGACGGAACCCCTCCACTTT.

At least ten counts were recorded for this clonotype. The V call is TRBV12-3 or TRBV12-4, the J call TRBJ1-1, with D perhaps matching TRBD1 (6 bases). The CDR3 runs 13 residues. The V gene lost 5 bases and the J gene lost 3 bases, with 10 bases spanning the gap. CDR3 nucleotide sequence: TGTGCCAGCAGTACGACAGGCTACACTGAAGCTTTCTTT. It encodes CASSTTGYTEAFF.

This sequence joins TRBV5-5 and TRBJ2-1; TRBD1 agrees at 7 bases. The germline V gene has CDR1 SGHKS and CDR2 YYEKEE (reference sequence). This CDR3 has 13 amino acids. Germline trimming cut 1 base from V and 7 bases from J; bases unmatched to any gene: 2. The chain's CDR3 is CASSLQQGNEQFF. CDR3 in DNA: TGTGCCAGCAGCTTGCAACAGGGGAATGAGCAGTTCTTC.

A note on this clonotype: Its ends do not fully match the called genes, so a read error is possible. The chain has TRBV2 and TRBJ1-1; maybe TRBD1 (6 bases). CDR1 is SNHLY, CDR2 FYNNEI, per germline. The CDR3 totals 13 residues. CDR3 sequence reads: CASRVGQSREAYF. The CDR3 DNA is TGTGCCAGCAGGGTTGGACAGTCCAGGGAAGCTTACTTT.

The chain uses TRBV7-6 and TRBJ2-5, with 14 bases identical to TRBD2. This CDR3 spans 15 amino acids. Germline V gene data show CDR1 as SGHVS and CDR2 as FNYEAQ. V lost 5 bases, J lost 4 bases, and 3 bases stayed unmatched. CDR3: CASSPGTSGGETQYF. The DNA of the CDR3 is TGTGCCAGCAGCCCTGGGACTAGCGGGGGAGAGACCCAGTACTTC.

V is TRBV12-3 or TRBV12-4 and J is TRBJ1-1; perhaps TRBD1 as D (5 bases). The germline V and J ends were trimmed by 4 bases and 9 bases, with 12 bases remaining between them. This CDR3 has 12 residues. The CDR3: CASSWGEGKAFF. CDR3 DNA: TGTGCCAGCAGTTGGGGGGAGGGGAAAGCTTTCTTT.

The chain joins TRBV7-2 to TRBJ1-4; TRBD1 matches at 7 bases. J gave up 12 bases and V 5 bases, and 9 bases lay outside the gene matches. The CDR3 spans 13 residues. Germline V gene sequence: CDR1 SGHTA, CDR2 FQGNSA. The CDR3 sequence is CASSGKQGLELFF. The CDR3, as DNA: TGTGCCAGCAGCGGCAAACAGGGGTTGGAACTGTTTTTT.

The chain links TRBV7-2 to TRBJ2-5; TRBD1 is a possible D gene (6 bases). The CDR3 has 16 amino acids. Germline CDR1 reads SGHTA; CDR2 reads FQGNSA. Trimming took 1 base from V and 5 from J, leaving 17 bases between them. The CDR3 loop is CASSLVGGEGGETQYF. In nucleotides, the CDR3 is TGTGCCAGCAGCTTAGTAGGGGGAGAAGGAGGCGAGACCCAGTACTTC.

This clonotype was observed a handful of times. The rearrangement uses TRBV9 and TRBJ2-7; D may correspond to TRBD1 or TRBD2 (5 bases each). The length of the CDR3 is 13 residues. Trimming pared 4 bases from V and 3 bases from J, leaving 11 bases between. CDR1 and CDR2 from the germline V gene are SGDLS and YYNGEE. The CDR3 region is CASSSGTYYEQYF. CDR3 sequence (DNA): TGTGCCAGCAGCTCAGGGACCTACTACGAGCAGTACTTC.

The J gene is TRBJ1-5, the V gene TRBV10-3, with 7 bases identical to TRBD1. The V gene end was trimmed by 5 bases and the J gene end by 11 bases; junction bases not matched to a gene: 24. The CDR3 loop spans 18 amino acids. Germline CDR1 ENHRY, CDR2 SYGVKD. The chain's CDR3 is CAISRGGSTGRGGGAQHF. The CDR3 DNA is TGTGCCATCAGTCGAGGGGGCTCTACGGGGAGGGGGGGGGGAGCCCAGCATTTT.

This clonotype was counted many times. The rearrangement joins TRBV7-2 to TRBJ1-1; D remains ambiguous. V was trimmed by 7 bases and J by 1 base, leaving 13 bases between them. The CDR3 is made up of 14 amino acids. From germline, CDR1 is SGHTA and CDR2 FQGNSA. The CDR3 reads CASTLYPRNTEAFF. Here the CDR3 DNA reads TGTGCCAGCACCCTCTACCCCCGGAACACTGAAGCTTTCTTT.

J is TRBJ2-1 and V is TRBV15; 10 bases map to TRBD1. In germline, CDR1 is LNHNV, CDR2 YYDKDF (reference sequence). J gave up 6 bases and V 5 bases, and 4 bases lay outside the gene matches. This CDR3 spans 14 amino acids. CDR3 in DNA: TGTGCCACCAGCCCCCGACAGGGGGCCAATGAGCAGTTCTTC. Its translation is CATSPRQGANEQFF.

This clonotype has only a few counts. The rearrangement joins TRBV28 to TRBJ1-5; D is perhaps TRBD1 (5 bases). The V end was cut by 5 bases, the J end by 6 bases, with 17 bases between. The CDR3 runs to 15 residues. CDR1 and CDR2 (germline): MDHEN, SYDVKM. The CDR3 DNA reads TGTGCCAGCAGTCTCTTTATGGGTGGGGCTCAGCCCCAGCATTTT. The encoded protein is CASSLFMGGAQPQHF.

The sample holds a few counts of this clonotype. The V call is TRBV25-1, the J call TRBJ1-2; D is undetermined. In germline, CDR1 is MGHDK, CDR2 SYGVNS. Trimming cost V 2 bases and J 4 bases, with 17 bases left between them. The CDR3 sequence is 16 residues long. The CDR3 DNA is TGTGCCAGCAGTGAAACCCGTGGGGAGGATCGCTATGGCTACACCTTC. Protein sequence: CASSETRGEDRYGYTF.

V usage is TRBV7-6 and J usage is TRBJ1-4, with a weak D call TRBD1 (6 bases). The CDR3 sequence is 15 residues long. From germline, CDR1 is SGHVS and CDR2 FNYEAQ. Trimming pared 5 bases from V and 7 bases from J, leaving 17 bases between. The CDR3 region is CASSRERGYGEKLFF. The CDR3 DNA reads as TGTGCCAGCAGCCGCGAAAGGGGGTATGGTGAAAAACTGTTTTTT. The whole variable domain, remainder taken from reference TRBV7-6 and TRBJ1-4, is GAGVSQSPRYKVTKRGQDVALRCDPISGHVSLYWYRQALGQGPEFLTYFNYEAQQDKSGLPNDRFSAERPEGSISTLTIQRTEQRDSAMYRCASSRERGYGEKLFFGSGTQLSVL.